This T cell receptor (beta chain) stems from a study of glioma-infiltrating T cells after dendritic cell vaccination. Study observations and caveats: The cohort had few patients with full blood and tumor sets. Higher TCR clonality did not directly relate to longer survival.

About this clone itself: Antigen specificity is unknown.

This CDR3 comprises 16 residues. Germline V gene sequence: CDR1 SGHTA, CDR2 FQGNSA. V lost 6 bases and J lost 1; bases outside the gene matches: 7. Libraries were prepared by immunoSEQ multiplex PCR; TCRdb keeps only in-frame clonotypes and omits some of them. The table shows 80,000 to 100,000 clones, with approximately 80% occurring only once. Time point: after dendritic cell vaccination, including at tumor progression/relapse. The sequence came from a human donor with glioblastoma. The chain combines TRBV7-2 with TRBJ2-4; 9 nucleotides line up with TRBD1. The sample in question was blood, obtained after dendritic cell vaccination. CDR3 DNA: TGTGCCAGCAGACCTGGACAGGGGAGGGCCAAAAACATTCAGTACTTC. The encoded protein is CASRPGQGRAKNIQYF.